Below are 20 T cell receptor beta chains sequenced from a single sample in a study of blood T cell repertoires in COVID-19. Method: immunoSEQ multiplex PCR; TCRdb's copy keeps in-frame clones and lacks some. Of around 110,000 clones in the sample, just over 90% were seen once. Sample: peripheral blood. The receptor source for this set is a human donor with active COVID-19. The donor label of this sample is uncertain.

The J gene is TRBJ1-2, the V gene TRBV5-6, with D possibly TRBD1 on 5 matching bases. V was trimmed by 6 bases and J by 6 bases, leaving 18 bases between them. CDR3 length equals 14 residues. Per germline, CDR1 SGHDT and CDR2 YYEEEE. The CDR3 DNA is TGTGCCAGCACCATTGAGGGCAGGGAGGATGGCTACACCTTC. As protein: CASTIEGREDGYTF. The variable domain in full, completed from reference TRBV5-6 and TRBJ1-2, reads DAGVTQSPTHLIKTRGQQVTLRCSPKSGHDTVSWYQQALGQGPQFIFQYYEEEERQRGNFPDRFSGHQFPNYSSELNVNALLLGDSALYLCASTIEGREDGYTFGSGTRLTVV.

For the CDR3, the DNA is TGTGCCACCAGCAGAGCGGGGGGTGGGGCCAACGTCCTGACTTTC. Translated, it gives CATSRAGGGANVLTF. The gene calls are TRBV15 and TRBJ2-6; 7 positions match TRBD2. After removal of 1 base from V and 3 bases from J, the junction contained 0 bases not matched to a gene. This CDR3 has 15 residues. The germline CDR1 and CDR2 sequences are LNHNV and YYDKDF (reference sequence).

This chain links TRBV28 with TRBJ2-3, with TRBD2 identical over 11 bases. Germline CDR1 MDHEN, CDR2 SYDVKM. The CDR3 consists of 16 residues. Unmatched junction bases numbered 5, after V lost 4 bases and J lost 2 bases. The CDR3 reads CASSSLAGGYTDTQYF. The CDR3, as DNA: TGTGCCAGCAGTTCCTTAGCGGGGGGGTACACAGATACGCAGTATTTT.

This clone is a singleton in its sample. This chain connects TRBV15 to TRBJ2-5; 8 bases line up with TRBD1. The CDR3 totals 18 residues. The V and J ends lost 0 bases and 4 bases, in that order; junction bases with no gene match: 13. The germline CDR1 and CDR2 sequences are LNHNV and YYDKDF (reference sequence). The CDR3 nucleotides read TGTGCCACCAGCAGAGATTTGGGACAGGTGTTGGGGGGAGAGACCCAGTACTTC. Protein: CATSRDLGQVLGGETQYF. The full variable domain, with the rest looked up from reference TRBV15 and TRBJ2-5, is DAMVIQNPRYQVTQFGKPVTLSCSQTLNHNVMYWYQQKSSQAPKLLFHYYDKDFNNEADTPDNFQSRRPNTSFCFLDIRSPGLGDTAMYLCATSRDLGQVLGGETQYFGPGTRLLVL.

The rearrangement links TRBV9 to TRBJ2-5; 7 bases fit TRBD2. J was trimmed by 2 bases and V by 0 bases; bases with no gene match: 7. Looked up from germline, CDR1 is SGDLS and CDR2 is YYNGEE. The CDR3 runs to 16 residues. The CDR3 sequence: CASSVAVGGSQETQYF. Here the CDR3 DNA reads TGTGCCAGCAGCGTAGCGGTCGGGGGGTCTCAAGAGACCCAGTACTTC.

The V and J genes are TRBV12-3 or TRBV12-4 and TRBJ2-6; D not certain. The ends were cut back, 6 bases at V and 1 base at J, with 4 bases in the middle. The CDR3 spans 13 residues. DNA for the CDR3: TGTGCCAGCAGGGCATCTGGGGCCAACGTCCTGACTTTC. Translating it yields CASRASGANVLTF.

The CDR3, as DNA: TGTGCCAGCAGTTACTTCCCCCGGGGCACAGATACGCAGTATTTT. This translates into CASSYFPRGTDTQYF. The chain joins TRBV6-5 to TRBJ2-3; no clear D. Trimming pared 1 base from V and 1 base from J, leaving 9 bases between. Germline values: CDR1 MNHEY, CDR2 SVGAGI. The CDR3 covers 15 residues.

The CDR3 region has the DNA TGCGCCAGCAGCCAAGTCTTGGGGACTAGATCGTACGAGCAGTACTTC. The encoded protein is CASSQVLGTRSYEQYF. The chain couples TRBV4-1 to TRBJ2-7; 8 nucleotides match TRBD2. Germline CDR1 reads MGHRA; CDR2 reads YSYEKL. The ends lost 1 base at V and 4 bases at J; junction bases unmatched: 9. The CDR3 length is 16 residues.

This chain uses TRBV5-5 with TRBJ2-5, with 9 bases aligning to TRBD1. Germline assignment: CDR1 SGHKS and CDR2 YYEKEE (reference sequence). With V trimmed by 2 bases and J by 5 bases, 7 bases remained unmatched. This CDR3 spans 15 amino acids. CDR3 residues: CASSLAGTGFETQYF. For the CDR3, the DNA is TGTGCCAGCAGCTTAGCCGGGACAGGGTTTGAGACCCAGTACTTC.

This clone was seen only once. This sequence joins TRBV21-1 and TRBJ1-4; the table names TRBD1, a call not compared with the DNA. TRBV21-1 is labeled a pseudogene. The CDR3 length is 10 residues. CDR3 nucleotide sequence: TGTGCCAGCAAAACACGAAAACTGTTTTTT. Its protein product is CASKTRKLFF.

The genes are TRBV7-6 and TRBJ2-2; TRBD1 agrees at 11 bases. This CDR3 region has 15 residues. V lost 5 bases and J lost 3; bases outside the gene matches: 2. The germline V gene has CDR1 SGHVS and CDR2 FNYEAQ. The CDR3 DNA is TGTGCCAGCAGCGCGGGACAGGGGGACACCGGGGAGCTGTTTTTT. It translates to CASSAGQGDTGELFF.

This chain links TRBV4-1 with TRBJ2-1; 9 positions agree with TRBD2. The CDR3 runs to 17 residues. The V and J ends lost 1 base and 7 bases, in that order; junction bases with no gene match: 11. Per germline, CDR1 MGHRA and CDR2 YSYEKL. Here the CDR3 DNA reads TGCGCCAGCAGCCAAGTGTCTGGCGGGGGGGGGAGGAATGAGCAGTTCTTC. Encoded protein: CASSQVSGGGGRNEQFF.

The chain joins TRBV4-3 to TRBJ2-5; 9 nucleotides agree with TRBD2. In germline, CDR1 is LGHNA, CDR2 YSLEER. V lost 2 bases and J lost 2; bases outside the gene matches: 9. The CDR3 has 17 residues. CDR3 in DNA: TGCGCCAGCAGCCAAATTTTGCCTAGCGGGGAACAAGAGACCCAGTACTTC. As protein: CASSQILPSGEQETQYF.

The CDR3 DNA reads TGCGCCAGCAGTGCCGGGACTCGATACAATGAGCAGTTCTTC. Protein: CASSAGTRYNEQFF. This chain uses TRBV10-1 with TRBJ2-1; the D gene is possibly TRBD2 (6 bases). The CDR3 has 14 amino acids. V was pared by 4 bases and J by 4 bases, with 11 bases between. In germline, CDR1 is WNHNN, CDR2 SYGVQD (reference sequence).

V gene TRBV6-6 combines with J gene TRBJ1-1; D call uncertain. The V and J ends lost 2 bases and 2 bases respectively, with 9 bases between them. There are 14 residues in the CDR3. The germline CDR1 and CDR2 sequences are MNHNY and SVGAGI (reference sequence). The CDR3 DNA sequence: TGTGCCAGCAGTTACGCCGACACAAACACTGAAGCTTTCTTT. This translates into CASSYADTNTEAFF.

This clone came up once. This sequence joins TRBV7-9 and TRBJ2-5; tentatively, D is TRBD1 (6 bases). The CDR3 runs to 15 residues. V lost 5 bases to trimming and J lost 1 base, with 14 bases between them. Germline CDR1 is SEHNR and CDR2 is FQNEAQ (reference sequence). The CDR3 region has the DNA TGTGCCAGCAGCCCCGGGACAAGGGCCCAAGAGACCCAGTACTTC. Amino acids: CASSPGTRAQETQYF.

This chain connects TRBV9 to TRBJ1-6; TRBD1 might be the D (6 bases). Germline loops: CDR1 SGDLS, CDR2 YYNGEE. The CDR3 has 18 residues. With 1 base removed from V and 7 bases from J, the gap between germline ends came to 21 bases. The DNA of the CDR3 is TGTGCCAGCAGCGTATCGATCTCAGAAACAGGGCACAATTCACCCCTCCACTTT. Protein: CASSVSISETGHNSPLHF.

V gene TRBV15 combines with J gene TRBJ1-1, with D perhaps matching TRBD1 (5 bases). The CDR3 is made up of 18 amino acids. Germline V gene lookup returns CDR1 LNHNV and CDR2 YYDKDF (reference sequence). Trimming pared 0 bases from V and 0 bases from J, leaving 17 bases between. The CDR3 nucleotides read TGTGCCACCAGCAGAGATCAGAGCAGGGCTACGTTGAACACTGAAGCTTTCTTT. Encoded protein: CATSRDQSRATLNTEAFF.

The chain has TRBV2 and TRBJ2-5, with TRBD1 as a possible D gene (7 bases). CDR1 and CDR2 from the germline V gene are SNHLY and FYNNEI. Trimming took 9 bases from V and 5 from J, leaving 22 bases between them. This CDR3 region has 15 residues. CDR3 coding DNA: TGTGCCAGGAGGTTAGGGGGCGGGGATGTGGAGACCCAGTACTTC. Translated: CARRLGGGDVETQYF.

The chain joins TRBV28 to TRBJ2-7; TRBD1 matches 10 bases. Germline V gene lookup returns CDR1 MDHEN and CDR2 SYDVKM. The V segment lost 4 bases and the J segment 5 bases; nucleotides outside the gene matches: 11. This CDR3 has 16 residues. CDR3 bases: TGTGCCAGCAGTTCTGCCGGGACAGGGGTAAGGAACGAGCAGTACTTC. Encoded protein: CASSSAGTGVRNEQYF.